This TCR beta chain was sequenced in a study of T-cell reconstitution after alpha-beta-depleted transplantation in children (dated by TCRdb to between 2015 and 2016). Study-wide context: T-cell immune reconstitution after TCRalphabeta/CD19-depleted allogeneic hematopoietic cell transplantation in children was quantitatively tracked in the study by means of TCR repertoire profiling.

Preparation of the library involved PCR. The data were produced on an Illumina HiSeq 2500. TCR libraries were prepared with molecular barcoding, using unique molecular identifiers to normalize TCRbeta repertoire quantification. TCRdb trimmed public reads at Q25 via fastp, called clones via MiXCR and kept in-frame beta chains. Under each unique CDR3 protein, matching rows form one entry showing the most common genes and DNA. The sample contains some 300,000 distinct CDR3 sequences, over 9.5% of them found a single time. Around 7.5% of the sample goes to the ten largest clones. This clonotype was seen repeatedly, ten times or more. Its recognized antigen is unknown. Per-base qualities were not stored, and no clone one base away is much larger. Reading the label with the study, this specimen's treatment or condition is: allogeneic hematopoietic cell transplantation with graft depleted of TCRalphabeta T cells and CD19 B cells. Transplant recipients were children who received TCRalphabeta/CD19-depleted allogeneic hematopoietic cell grafts.

Spanning cysteine to phenylalanine, the CDR3 consists of 13 amino acids. The only DNA kept is the CDR3, 39 bases in frame from the first base. Between the V and J ends, shortened by 4 bases and 7 bases respectively, the junction contains 11 bases. CDR1 is given as MNHEY and CDR2 as SVGAGI, both from the germline V gene. The study at large found these results: In some patients, the high TCRbeta diversity seen at day 60 was put down to recipient T cells and intrathymic progenitors that had survived conditioning. The apparently early alphabetaT-cell count recovery about two months after transplant was reportedly dependent on only several hundred rapidly expanded clones derived from non-depleted graft cells. Over subsequent months, a decline in hyperexpanded clone frequencies was noted, and after one year, T-cell counts and TCRbeta diversity were mostly ascribed to newly produced T cells.

The source material was PBMCs, sampled before TCRalphabeta/CD19-depleted stem cell transplant. This sequence was found in a boy under two years old with acute myeloid leukemia, due to receive a stem cell transplant. Recombination linked TRBV6-5 to TRBJ2-1; TRBD1 could be the D gene, as 6 bases match. The DNA sequence follows: TGTGCCAGCAGTTCTCGGACAGAAAATGAGCAGTTCTTC. Its protein is CASSSRTENEQFF.